The present T cell receptor (beta chain) was sequenced within a study of CD8+ T cells in alopecia areata. Overall study context: Each of the treated patients was given oral tofacitinib, 5 to 10 mg twice daily, for moderate-to-severe alopecia areata. Treated patients were scored for severity by percent of scalp affected. General study points: Scalp clonality dropped significantly under tofacitinib, as did expanded CD8+ top-100 clones.

Reverse transcribed after extraction, RNA yielded cDNA as the sequencing template. Profiled with immunoSEQ multiplex PCR; TCRdb holds only in-frame clones, not every one. The data contain some 200,000 clones, around 60% of them singletons. Documented treatment: oral pan-JAK inhibitor, 5-10 mg twice daily. Sorting of PBMCs yielded the CD4+ and CD8+ T cells. Comment on this clone: Its antigen is currently unknown.

Germline CDR1 and CDR2: SGDLS and YYNGEE. V gave up 2 bases and J gave up 6 bases, with 8 bases separating them. The CDR3 is 13 amino acids. The sample consisted of CD8+ T cells sorted from blood, taken at week 24, from a patient treated with tofacitinib. This TCR came from a human donor with alopecia areata. The V and J genes are TRBV9 and TRBJ2-2; D may be TRBD2 (6 bases). CDR3 nucleotide sequence: TGTGCCAGCAGCGTTGGGGACTCCGGGGAGCTGTTTTTT. Its protein product is CASSVGDSGELFF. Variable domain in full (rest from reference TRBV9 and TRBJ2-2): DSGVTQTPKHLITATGQRVTLRCSPRSGDLSVYWYQQSLDQGLQFLIQYYNGEERAKGNILERFSAQQFPDLHSELNLSSLELGDSALYFCASSVGDSGELFFGEGSRLTVL.